This paragraph covers one TCR beta chain sequence. This clone's antigen is unknown. No much larger clone exists at a distance of one base, and base qualities are not known. This sample was included in a study of cytomegalovirus exposure and HLA in healthy donors (dated by TCRdb to 2017 to 2019). Describing the broader study: In an earlier analysis of approximately 640 of the donors, 250 to 350 Gb of sequence data and approximately 100 million unique TCR beta sequences from 180 million or so T cells were reported. A separate validation cohort of roughly 130 different subjects was used in addition to the approximately 700-subject first cohort. The number of donors typed differed by locus, with roughly 620-640 for A, B, C, DRB1 and DQB1, around 500 for DQA1, about 610 for DPA1, and 400 to 490 for DPB1. An earlier analysis of roughly 580 of the donors used high-throughput TCR beta sequencing to judge whether each TCR beta V gene segment behaved as functional or pseudogenic. Both class I and class II loci were covered by HLA typing, at four-digit resolution. The T cell repertoires of some 670 subjects were profiled by immunosequencing and related to cytomegalovirus serostatus. Donor age, sex, ethnicity and CMV serostatus were compiled together with the repertoire data. A later analysis re-examined previously published TCR beta repertoires from about 700 donors and added high-resolution HLA genotyping to investigate patterns of TCR occurrence. About 330 gigabases of sequencing data and around 80 million unique TCR sequences made up an early release that covered about 640 HLA-typed donors. Rather than using new phenotypic data, the later analysis identified candidate immune exposures from TCR beta sequences and from how often those sequences occurred across donors. About five DR-DQ haplotypes were treated as single units for association and clustering because of strong linkage in the cohort. The genetic ancestry cluster associated with self-reported Caucasian donors included over 80% of the approximately 400 genotyped donors. Every repertoire in the discovery cohort had been generated on one and the same sequencing platform. The aim of the study was to test whether cataloging public T cell receptors could identify signatures of past pathogen exposure. To predict cytomegalovirus infection status, the study brought together high-throughput TCR immunosequencing, statistical association of individual TCRs with disease status, and machine learning. On average, roughly 200,000 unique TCR beta nucleotide sequences were sequenced per donor among a few hundred genotyped donors of the cohort, with roughly 18% of those sequences being non-productive. Genome-wide SNP genotypes for about 60% of the roughly 670 donors were used in a later genetic analysis, which treated that subset as a discovery cohort. What the authors observed across the whole study: A further reported finding was that TCR beta sequences accurately predicted the HLA-A and HLA-B alleles for most subjects in the first cohort. The only immune exposure information available for the cohort was CMV serostatus. The cohort was sequenced for TCR beta chains only, and without alpha or paired-chain data the features that could be detected were limited. A cluster of highly shared sequence variants was judged likely to be a technical artifact of the sequencing pipeline. Correlated functional status among segregating V segments might reflect linkage disequilibrium, but an unknown experimental factor could not be ruled out. Cytomegalovirus status was reported to be diagnosed by the classifier with high specificity and sensitivity in both the original and validation cohorts. In a later analysis, TCR association rates were found to vary across HLA loci, with the most associated TCRs seen for DRB1 alleles and the fewest for HLA-C alleles. An earlier analysis of several hundred of the donors showed that most TCR beta V segments appeared in productive rearrangements either about 87% or about 30% of the time, which broadly matched IMGT annotations. In a later analysis, most CMV-associated TCR beta chains were found to appear HLA-restricted, with HLA associations seemingly driven largely by CMV exposure. It was suggested by the authors that the approach could potentially be generalized to other disease states and immunological phenotypes. Because some donors lacked HLA typing at each locus, the association tests relied only on the typed subset. While some public TCRs were present in many individuals, most TCR sequences turned up only very rarely across donors. A later analysis associated about 16,000 TCR beta sequences with specific HLA alleles at a false discovery rate of 0.05. Roughly uniform sequencing depth across donors was assumed in presence/absence analyses, although this assumption may not hold. Some IMGT-functional V segments, including TRBV6-2 and TRBV6-3, could not be distinguished by the 87-base-pair reads and were therefore excluded. Strong co-occurrence of HLA alleles, especially DR and DQ, made assigning TCR associations to individual alleles difficult. A later genetic analysis associated a missense DCLRE1C variant with V-gene and J-gene trimming of TCR beta chains, and an independent cohort replicated the association. According to a later genetic analysis, donors in an Asian-associated ancestry cluster had fewer N-insertions in productive TCRs than the approximately 650-donor mean. The earlier analysis of about 600 of the donors excluded 15 to 20 rarely observed V segments, including chromosome 9 orphons, because counts were too low. A later analysis reported that several top co-occurrence clusters appeared linked to parvovirus B19, influenza, CMV and Epstein-Barr virus. The study gave a list of around 170 TCR beta chains associated with cytomegalovirus. Three of the identified cytomegalovirus-associated TCR beta chains were confirmed in vitro to be specific for cytomegalovirus antigens. A later analysis found that HLA-associated TCR beta chains were more clonally expanded and had lower generation probabilities than equally common non-associated chains.

The cohort was made up of roughly 670 healthy bone marrow donors. At the time of sampling, all cohort members were nominally healthy, though unrecorded immune exposures were likely present. The donor tested CMV seropositive and was one of the 289 seropositive cohort members. Every donor gave a peripheral blood sample, and the peripheral blood mononuclear cells from that sample were used for TCR beta sequencing. Genomic DNA extraction from the blood cell samples was performed with the Qiagen DNeasy Blood Extraction Kit. Deletion took 5 bases off V and 4 bases off J, with a span of 6 bases between the germline ends. There are 12 amino acids in the CDR3, from cysteine to phenylalanine inclusive. Left in the record is the CDR3 DNA by itself, 36 bases read in frame from the first base. The CDR1 and CDR2 encoded by the germline V gene are SGHTA and FQGNSA. The library was built by means of the immunoSEQ multiplex PCR assay. A mixture of 60 forward primers for TCR Vbeta segments and 13 reverse primers for TCR Jbeta segments was used in the multiplex PCR. Amplification of the CDR3 region of rearranged TCR beta genes was performed with a multiplex PCR assay on genomic DNA. The amplified TCR beta libraries were sequenced on the Illumina HiSeq System as 87-base-pair reads. Per the original workflow: A later analysis tallied 75 million to 85 million unique TCR beta chains across the 666 repertoires, and around 12 million of those chains were shared by two or more donors. To remove PCR and sequencing errors, raw reads were error-corrected and collapsed into unique sequences using a nearest-neighbor algorithm that merged closely related sequences. To assign V, D and J gene segments, CDR3 sequences were aligned to IMGT reference sequences. For a sequence to be retained, a match of at least six nucleotides to both a V gene segment and a J gene segment was required. Rearrangements were classified as productive when the CDR3 lacked stop codons and remained in frame with V and J, and all other rearrangements were classified as non-productive. CDR3 was defined by IMGT convention, running from the second conserved V-encoded cysteine to the conserved J-encoded phenylalanine. Sequences without an unambiguous match to a single V gene segment were excluded from the earlier analysis of several hundred of the donors. In an earlier analysis of 587 of the donors, a V segment was called functional when productive rearrangements were above 56.7%, and segregating when the standard deviation between donors exceeded 5%. A statistical classification framework was developed to diagnose cytomegalovirus status using the catalog of TCR beta chain sequences. V and J gene assignment, in a later analysis, came from comparing TCR nucleotide sequences with IMGT/GENE-DB human TR gene sequences. The TCRdist pipeline was used in a later analysis to assign CDR3 sequences and most-parsimonious VDJ recombination scenarios. In a later analysis, each TCR beta chain was defined by its CDR3 amino acid sequence together with its V-gene family, and reads lacking a unique V-gene family were excluded. In a later analysis, 550 to 650 highly shared, low-generation-probability nucleotide sequences were removed to address suspected cross-contamination and a sequencing artifact. A later analysis calculated a clonal expansion index for each public chain from normalized within-repertoire ranks of inferred template counts. A later analysis computed generation probabilities with a VDJ recombination model fitted to out-of-frame rearrangements, and checked the results against IGoR. In a later analysis, TCR-TCR, TCR-HLA and TCR-CMV co-occurrence was scored with hypergeometric tests, and a repertoire-size bias correction was applied to TCR pairs. False discovery rates were estimated in a later analysis by permuting HLA or CMV assignments 20 times. In a later analysis, co-occurring TCRs were grouped using DBSCAN, with TCRdist sequence similarity added in when clustering inside HLA-allele-positive subsets. For co-occurrence clustering, repertoires with fewer than 30,000 or more than 120,000 public chains were excluded, along with four or five repertoires with anomalous nucleotide sharing. TCRdb took over this immuneACCESS table, retaining in-frame rearrangements with V and J assigned. Such tables are incomplete; in checked studies, under half of the missing clones stem from an unresolved V gene, and the remainder is unexplained. For V, J and clone size, that table is used; D and trimming come from the DNA. This sample holds more than 85,000 clones; approximately 81% were observed only once. 3.5% to 4.5% of the sample rests with the top ten.

The V gene is TRBV7-2 and the J gene is TRBJ1-3; no D gene is confidently identified. Sequencing was done on a sample of PBMCs. The receptor's source is a female donor in good health and CMV-seropositive. The CDR3 reads as follows: CASSQRGNTIYF. In nucleotide form, the sequence is TGTGCCAGCAGCCAGAGGGGAAACACCATATATTTT.